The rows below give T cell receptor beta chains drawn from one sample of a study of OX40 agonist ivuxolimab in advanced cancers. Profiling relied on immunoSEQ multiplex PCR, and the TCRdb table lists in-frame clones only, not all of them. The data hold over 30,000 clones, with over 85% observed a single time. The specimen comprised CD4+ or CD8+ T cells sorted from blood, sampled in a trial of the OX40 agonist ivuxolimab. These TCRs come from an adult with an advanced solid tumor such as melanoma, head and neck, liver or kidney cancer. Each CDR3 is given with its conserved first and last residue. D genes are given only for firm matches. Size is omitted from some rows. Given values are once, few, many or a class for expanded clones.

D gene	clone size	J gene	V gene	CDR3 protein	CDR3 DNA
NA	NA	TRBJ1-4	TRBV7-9	CASSPGGAETDEKLFF	TGTGCCAGCAGCCCTGGCGGGGCAGAAACCGATGAAAAACTGTTTTTT
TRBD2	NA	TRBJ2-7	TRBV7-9	CASSSAGAYEQYF	TGTGCCAGCAGCTCGGCGGGAGCCTACGAGCAGTACTTC
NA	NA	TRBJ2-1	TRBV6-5	CASSLSPRYNEQFF	TGTGCCAGCAGCTTGAGTCCCCGTTACAATGAGCAGTTCTTC
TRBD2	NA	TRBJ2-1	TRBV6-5	CASKGAAGYNEQFF	TGTGCCAGCAAAGGGGCAGCGGGGTATAATGAGCAGTTCTTC
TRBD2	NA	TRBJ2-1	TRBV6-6	CASSYDAGGRNEQFF	TGTGCCAGCAGTTATGATGCGGGGGGGCGGAATGAGCAGTTCTTC
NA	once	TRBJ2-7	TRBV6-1	CASSIDRFHSYEQYF	TGTGCCAGCAGCATCGACAGGTTCCATTCCTACGAGCAGTACTTC
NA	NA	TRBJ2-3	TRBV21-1	CASSKVGSTDTQYF	TGTGCCAGCAGCAAAGTAGGCAGCACAGATACGCAGTATTTT
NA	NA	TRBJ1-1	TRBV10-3	CAISESGTMTEAFF	TGTGCCATCAGTGAGTCGGGGACAATGACTGAAGCTTTCTTT
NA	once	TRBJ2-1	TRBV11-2	CASSLDFSSTDEQFF	TGTGCCAGCAGCTTAGATTTCTCCAGTACGGATGAGCAGTTCTTC
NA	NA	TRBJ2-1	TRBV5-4	CASSLVGGQPSYNEQFF	TGTGCCAGCAGCTTGGTTGGGGGGCAGCCCTCCTACAATGAGCAGTTCTTC
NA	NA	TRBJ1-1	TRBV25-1	CASTAWGSTEAFF	TGTGCCAGCACCGCTTGGGGAAGCACTGAAGCTTTCTTT
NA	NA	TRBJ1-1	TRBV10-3	CAIVTRPNTEAFF	TGTGCCATCGTGACACGGCCGAACACTGAAGCTTTCTTT
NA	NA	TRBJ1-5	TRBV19	CASSNQGVNQPQHF	TGTGCCAGTAGTAATCAGGGAGTAAATCAGCCCCAGCATTTT
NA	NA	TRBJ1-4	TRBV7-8	CASSLERTNEKLFF	TGTGCCAGCAGCTTAGAGCGTACTAATGAAAAACTGTTTTTT
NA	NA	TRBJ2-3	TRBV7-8	CASRWTEGYTDTQYF	TGTGCCAGCAGATGGACGGAGGGTTACACAGATACGCAGTATTTT
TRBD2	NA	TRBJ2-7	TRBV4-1	CASSQDRAASGYEQYF	TGCGCCAGCAGCCAAGACAGGGCGGCTAGCGGTTACGAGCAGTACTTC
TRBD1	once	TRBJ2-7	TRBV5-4	CASSPGQGAPYEQYF	TGTGCCAGCAGCCCGGGGCAGGGGGCCCCCTACGAGCAGTACTTC
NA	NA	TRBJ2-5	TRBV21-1	CASSKKDRTGPDQYF	TGTGCCAGCAGCAAAAAGGACCGGACAGGACCGGACCAGTACTTC
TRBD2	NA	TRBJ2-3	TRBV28	CASYSTFGTSPIKGDTQYF	TGTGCCTCGTATTCGACGTTTGGGACTAGCCCTATCAAGGGAGATACGCAGTATTTT
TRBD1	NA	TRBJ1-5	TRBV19	CASSIERGLVQPQHF	TGTGCCAGTAGTATTGAGAGGGGGCTTGTTCAGCCCCAGCATTTT
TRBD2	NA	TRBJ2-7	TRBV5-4	CASSLVASGVEGYEQYF	TGTGCCAGCAGCTTGGTTGCTAGCGGGGTGGAGGGGTACGAGCAGTACTTC
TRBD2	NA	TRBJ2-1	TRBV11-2	CASSSGLVDEQFF	TGTGCCAGCAGCTCTGGACTAGTTGATGAGCAGTTCTTC
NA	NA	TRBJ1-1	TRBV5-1	CASSLAAQGGTEAFF	TGCGCCAGCAGCTTGGCTGCGCAAGGGGGGACTGAAGCTTTCTTT
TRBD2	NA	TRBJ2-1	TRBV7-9	CASSHRTSIQNNEQFF	TGTGCCAGCAGCCACCGGACTAGTATTCAGAACAATGAGCAGTTCTTC
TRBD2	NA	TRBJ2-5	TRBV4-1	CASSQEIGLADQETQYF	TGCGCCAGCAGCCAAGAGATCGGACTAGCAGACCAAGAGACCCAGTACTTC
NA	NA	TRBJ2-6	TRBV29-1	CSVVGDAGANVLTF	TGCAGCGTTGTAGGGGACGCAGGGGCCAACGTCCTGACTTTC
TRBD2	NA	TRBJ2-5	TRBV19	CASSMGTNVDF	TGTGCCAGTAGTATGGGGACTAATGTGGACTTC
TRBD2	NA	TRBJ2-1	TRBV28	CASSYGTSGRWHNEQFF	TGTGCCAGCAGTTACGGGACTAGCGGGAGATGGCACAATGAGCAGTTCTTC
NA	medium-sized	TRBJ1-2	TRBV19	CASSITLGSSVYGYTF	TGTGCCAGTAGTATCACCCTCGGCAGCTCCGTATATGGCTACACCTTC
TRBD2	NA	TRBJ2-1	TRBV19	CASTRSSGGANEQFF	TGTGCCAGTACCCGGAGTAGCGGGGGGGCAAATGAGCAGTTCTTC
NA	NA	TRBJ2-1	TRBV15	CATSPLGSSYNEQFF	TGTGCCACCAGCCCCTTGGGTAGCTCCTACAATGAGCAGTTCTTC
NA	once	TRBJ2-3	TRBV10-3	CAISDERNTDTQYF	TGTGCCATCAGTGACGAGCGGAACACAGATACGCAGTATTTT
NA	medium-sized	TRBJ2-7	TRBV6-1	CASSEGYAYEQYF	TGTGCCAGCAGTGAAGGGTATGCGTACGAGCAGTACTTC
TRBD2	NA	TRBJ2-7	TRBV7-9	CASSQGLAGTYEQYF	TGTGCCAGCAGCCAGGGACTAGCGGGGACCTACGAGCAGTACTTC
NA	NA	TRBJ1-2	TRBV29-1	CSVPYGGEGYTF	TGCAGCGTTCCCTATGGGGGGGAAGGCTACACCTTC
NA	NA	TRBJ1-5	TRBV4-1	CASSADVSNQPQHF	TGCGCCAGCAGCGCCGACGTTAGCAATCAGCCCCAGCATTTT
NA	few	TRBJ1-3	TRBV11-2	CASSTPGLGDTIYF	TGTGCCAGCAGCACCCCAGGGCTGGGGGACACCATATATTTT
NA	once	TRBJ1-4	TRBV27	CASSLWGNEKLFF	TGTGCCAGCAGTTTATGGGGGAATGAAAAACTGTTTTTT
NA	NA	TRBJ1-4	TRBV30	CAWSPTSTGEKLFF	TGTGCCTGGAGCCCCACATCCACGGGTGAAAAACTGTTTTTT
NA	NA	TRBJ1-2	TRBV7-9	CASSPTEENYGYTF	TGTGCCAGCAGCCCCACAGAGGAGAACTATGGCTACACCTTC
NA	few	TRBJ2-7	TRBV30	CAWSRGEAFEQYF	TGTGCCTGGAGTAGAGGAGAAGCCTTCGAGCAGTACTTC
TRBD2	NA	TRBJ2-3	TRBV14	CASSQERVLALTDTQYF	TGTGCCAGCAGCCAAGAGCGGGTACTAGCGCTCACAGATACGCAGTATTTT